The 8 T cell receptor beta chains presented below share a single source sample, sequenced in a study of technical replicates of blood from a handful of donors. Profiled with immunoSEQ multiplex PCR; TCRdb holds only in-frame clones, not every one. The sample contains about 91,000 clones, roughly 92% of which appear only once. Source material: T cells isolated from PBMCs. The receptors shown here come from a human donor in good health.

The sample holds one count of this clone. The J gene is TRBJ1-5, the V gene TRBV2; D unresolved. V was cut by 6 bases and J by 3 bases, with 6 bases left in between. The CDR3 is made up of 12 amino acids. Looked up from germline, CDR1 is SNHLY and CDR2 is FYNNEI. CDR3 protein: CASRGHNQPQHF. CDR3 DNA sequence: TGTGCCAGCAGGGGCCACAATCAGCCCCAGCATTTT.

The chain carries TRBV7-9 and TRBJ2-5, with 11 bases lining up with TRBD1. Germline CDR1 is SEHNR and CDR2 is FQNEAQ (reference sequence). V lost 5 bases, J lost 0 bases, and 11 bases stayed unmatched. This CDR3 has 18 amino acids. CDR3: CASSPGQGGPGYQETQYF. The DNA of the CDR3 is TGTGCCAGCAGCCCGGGACAGGGGGGCCCCGGCTACCAAGAGACCCAGTACTTC. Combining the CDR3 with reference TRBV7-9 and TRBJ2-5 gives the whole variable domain DTGVSQNPRHKITKRGQNVTFRCDPISEHNRLYWYRQTLGQGPEFLTYFQNEAQLEKSRLLSDRFSAERPKGSFSTLEIQRTEQGDSAMYLCASSPGQGGPGYQETQYFGPGTRLLVL.

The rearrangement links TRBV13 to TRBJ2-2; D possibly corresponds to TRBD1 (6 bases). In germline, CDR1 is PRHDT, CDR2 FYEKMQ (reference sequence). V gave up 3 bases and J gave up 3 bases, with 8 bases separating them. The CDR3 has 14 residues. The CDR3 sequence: CASSFRGYTGELFF. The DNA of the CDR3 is TGTGCCAGCAGCTTCAGGGGATACACCGGGGAGCTGTTTTTT. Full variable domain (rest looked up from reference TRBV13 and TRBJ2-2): AAGVIQSPRHLIKEKRETATLKCYPIPRHDTVYWYQQGPGQDPQFLISFYEKMQSDKGSIPDRFSAQQFSDYHSELNMSSLELGDSALYFCASSFRGYTGELFFGEGSRLTVL.

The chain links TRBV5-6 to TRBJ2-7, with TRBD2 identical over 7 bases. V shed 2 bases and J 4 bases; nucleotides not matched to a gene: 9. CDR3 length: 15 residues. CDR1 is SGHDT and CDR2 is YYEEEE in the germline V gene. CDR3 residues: CASSLVAGVFYEQYF. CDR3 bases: TGTGCCAGCAGCTTAGTGGCGGGAGTATTTTACGAGCAGTACTTC.

CDR3 coding DNA: TGTGCCGGCTCTAGTGGGAGGGGGTCCATCTCTGGGGCCAACGTCCTGACTTTC. Translated: CAGSSGRGSISGANVLTF. V is TRBV2 and J is TRBJ2-6, with D possibly TRBD2 on 7 matching bases. Trimming cost V 11 bases and J 0 bases, with 23 bases left between them. The CDR3 extends over 18 amino acids. Germline V gives CDR1 SNHLY, CDR2 FYNNEI.

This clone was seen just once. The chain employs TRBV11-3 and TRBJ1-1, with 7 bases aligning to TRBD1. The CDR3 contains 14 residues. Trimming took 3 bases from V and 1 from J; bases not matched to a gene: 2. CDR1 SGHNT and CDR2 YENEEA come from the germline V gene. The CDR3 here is CASSFNRGNTEAFF. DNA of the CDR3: TGTGCCAGCAGCTTCAACAGGGGGAACACTGAAGCTTTCTTT.

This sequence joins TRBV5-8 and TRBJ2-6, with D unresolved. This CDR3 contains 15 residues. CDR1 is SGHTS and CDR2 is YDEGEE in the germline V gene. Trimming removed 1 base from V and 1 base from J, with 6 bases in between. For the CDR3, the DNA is TGTGCCAGCAGCTTGTTGTCTTCTGGGGCCAACGTCCTGACTTTC. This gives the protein CASSLLSSGANVLTF.

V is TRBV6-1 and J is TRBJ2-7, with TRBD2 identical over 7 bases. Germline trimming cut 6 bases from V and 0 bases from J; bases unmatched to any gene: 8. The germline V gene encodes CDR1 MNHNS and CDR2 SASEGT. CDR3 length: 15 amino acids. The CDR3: CASRKESGGSYEQYF. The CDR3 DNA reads TGTGCCAGCAGGAAGGAGTCGGGAGGCTCCTACGAGCAGTACTTC.